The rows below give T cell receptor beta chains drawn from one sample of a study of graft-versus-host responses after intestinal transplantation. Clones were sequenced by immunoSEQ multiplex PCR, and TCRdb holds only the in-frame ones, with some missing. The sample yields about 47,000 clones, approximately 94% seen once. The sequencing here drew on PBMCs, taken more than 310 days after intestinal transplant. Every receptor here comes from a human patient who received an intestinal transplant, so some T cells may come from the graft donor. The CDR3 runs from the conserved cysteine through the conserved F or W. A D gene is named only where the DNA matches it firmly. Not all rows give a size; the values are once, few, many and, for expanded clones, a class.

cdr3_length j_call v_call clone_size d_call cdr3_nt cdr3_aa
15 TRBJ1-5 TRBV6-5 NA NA TGTGCCAGCAGTTACTCTGGGGGCTTCGATCAGCCCCAGCATTTT CASSYSGGFDQPQHF
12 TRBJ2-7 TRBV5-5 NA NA TGTGCCAGCAGCGCTGGCGGGAACGAGCAGTACTTC CASSAGGNEQYF
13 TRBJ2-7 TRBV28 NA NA TGTGCCAGCAGTTTAGTGGAGGCCTACGAGCAGTACTTC CASSLVEAYEQYF
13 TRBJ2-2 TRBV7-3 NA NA TGTGCCAGCAGCTGGGGGCACACCGGGGAGCTGTTTTTT CASSWGHTGELFF
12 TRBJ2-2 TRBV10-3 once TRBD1 TGTGCCGTTCAGGGGGCCACCGGGGAGCTGTTTTTT CAVQGATGELFF
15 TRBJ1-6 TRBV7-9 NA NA TGTGCCAGCAGCTTAGAATCTTTGGGCTACTCACCCCTCCACTTT CASSLESLGYSPLHF
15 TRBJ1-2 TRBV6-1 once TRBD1 TGTGCCAGCAGCCAACAGGGGGCCGGGTTATATGGCTACACCTTC CASSQQGAGLYGYTF
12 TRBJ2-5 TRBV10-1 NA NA TGCGCCAGCAGCAAACCGGGAGAGACCCAGTACTTC CASSKPGETQYF
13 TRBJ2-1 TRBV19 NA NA TGTGCCAGTAGTCCTCCCTCATACAATGAGCAGTTCTTC CASSPPSYNEQFF
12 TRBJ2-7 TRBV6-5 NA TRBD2 TGTGCCATCGGGGGGTCTAACTACGAGCAGTACTTC CAIGGSNYEQYF
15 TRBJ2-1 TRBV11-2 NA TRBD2 TGTGCCAGCAGCCCCAATCCGGGAGGGCCAAATGAGCAGTTCTTC CASSPNPGGPNEQFF
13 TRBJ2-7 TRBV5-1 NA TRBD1 TGCGCCAGCAGCTTTGGGGACAGGGACGAGCAGTACTTC CASSFGDRDEQYF
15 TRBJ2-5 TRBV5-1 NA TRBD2 TGCGCCAGCAGCTTGTTAGCGGGAGTCCGGGAGACCCAGTACTTC CASSLLAGVRETQYF
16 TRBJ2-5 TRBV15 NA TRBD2 TGTGCCACCAGCAGAGGGGGACTAGCGGGGGGAGAGACCCAGTACTTC CATSRGGLAGGETQYF
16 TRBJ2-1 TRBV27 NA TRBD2 TGTGCCAGCAGTTTCACCTTAGCGGGGGCCGGGGATGAGCAGTTCTTC CASSFTLAGAGDEQFF
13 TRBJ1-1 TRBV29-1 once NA TGCAGCGCCGAAGACATACTGAAAACTGAAGCTTTCTTT CSAEDILKTEAFF
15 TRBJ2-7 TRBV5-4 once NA TGTGCCAGCAGCTTGGGACAGATTCATTCCTACGAGCAGTACTTC CASSLGQIHSYEQYF
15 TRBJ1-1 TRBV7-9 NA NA TGTGCCAGCACCCATACCGGGCAGACCGGATCTGAAGCTTTCTTT CASTHTGQTGSEAFF
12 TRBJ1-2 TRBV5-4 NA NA TGTGCCAGCACCTCCTTTAACTATGGCTACACCTTC CASTSFNYGYTF
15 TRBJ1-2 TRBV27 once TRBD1 TGTGCCAGCAGTCTACGGTACAGGGGCCAAGGTGGCTACACCTTC CASSLRYRGQGGYTF
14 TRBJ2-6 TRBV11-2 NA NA TGTGCCAGCAGCTTGGCGTCTGGGGCCAACGTCCTGACTTTC CASSLASGANVLTF
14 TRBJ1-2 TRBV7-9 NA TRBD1 TGTGCCAGCAGGCGGGCGGACAGGGGCCATGGCTACACCTTC CASRRADRGHGYTF
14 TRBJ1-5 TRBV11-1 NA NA TGTGCCAGCAGCTTAACCCTAGGCACAGATACGCAGCATTTT CASSLTLGTDTQHF
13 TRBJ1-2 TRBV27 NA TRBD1 TGTGCCAGCAGCCCGACAGGGGACTATGGCTACACCTTC CASSPTGDYGYTF